This entry describes one T cell receptor (beta chain). Its antigen is currently unknown. The data belong to a study of post-analysis software for immune sequencing data. Across the study: Disease trajectories encompassed relapsing-remitting, secondary progressive and progressive-relapsing multiple sclerosis. Study-wide results and limits: TRBV5-6, TRBV5-1 and TRBV20-1 belonged to a set of about 5 TRBV segments that were more frequent in patients than controls. Samples from one preparation batch, clustered by F measure, grouped strongly together. The normalized Chao1 diversity of multiple sclerosis patients was significantly lower than that of controls.

Trimming shortened V by 6 bases and J by 3 bases, and 5 bases separated the two germline ends. CDR3 length: 11 residues. Unique molecular identifiers tagged the TCR beta cDNA libraries. The source material, about 0.9 to 11 million T cells, gave rise to about 460,000 cDNA molecules. TCRdb used MiXCR to reprocess the PCR reads, holding one entry per CDR3 protein. The data contain around 710,000 distinct CDR3 sequences, under 60% of them seen just once; the ten biggest clones take up just under 5%. V usage is TRBV12-3 or TRBV12-4 and J usage is TRBJ1-2; D not certain. The specimen sequenced was blood. This TCR derives from a girl aged 10 to 17 with multiple sclerosis. CDR3 sequence: CASSSHYGYTF. In DNA form, the CDR3 reads TGTGCCAGCAGCTCCCACTATGGCTACACCTTC.